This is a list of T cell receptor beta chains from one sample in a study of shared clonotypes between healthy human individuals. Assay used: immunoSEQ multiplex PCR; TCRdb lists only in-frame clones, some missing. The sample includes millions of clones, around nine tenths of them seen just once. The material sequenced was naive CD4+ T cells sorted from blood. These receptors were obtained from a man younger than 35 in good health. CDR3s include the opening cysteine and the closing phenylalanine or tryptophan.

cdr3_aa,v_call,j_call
CASSNPGLATTQYF,TRBV6-5,TRBJ2-3
CASSPYNSPLHF,TRBV7-2,TRBJ1-6
CASSPPGAPSYEQYF,TRBV6-5,TRBJ2-7
CASSLGIATNEKLFF,TRBV7-9,TRBJ1-4
CASSPEGAYNEQFF,TRBV11-3,TRBJ2-1
CASRLWGGGYNEQFF,TRBV7-2,TRBJ2-1
CASSQVWGGKEQYF,TRBV14,TRBJ2-7
CASSVEPTGDKDTIYF,TRBV9,TRBJ1-3
CASKAGRWGQPQHF,TRBV19,TRBJ1-5
CASSLGGQGRNEQFF,TRBV11-3,TRBJ2-1
CASSLKVDASYEQYF,TRBV7-2,TRBJ2-7
CASSSRQGSYEQYF,TRBV27,TRBJ2-7
CASSVMGVEETQYF,TRBV6-1,TRBJ2-5
CASSVGQGPNTDTQYF,TRBV9,TRBJ2-3
CASSLGHSGDTQYF,TRBV5-1,TRBJ2-3
CASSVHPRTDTQYF,TRBV6-4,TRBJ2-3
CASSKALGLPLYSGANVLTF,TRBV21-1,TRBJ2-6
CASRGKSSYSNQPQHF,TRBV6-7,TRBJ1-5
CASMLGGSYEQYF,TRBV5-1,TRBJ2-7
CASSATGYEQYF,TRBV9,TRBJ2-7
CASSVVETGSSEQFF,TRBV9,TRBJ2-1
CASSFNEKLFF,TRBV19,TRBJ1-4
CAISGTERGYTF,TRBV10-3,TRBJ1-2
CASSLVAGNTEAFF,TRBV7-2,TRBJ1-1
CASSLLRQAQPLVYEQYF,TRBV11-3,TRBJ2-7
CASSQRRRSLNSPLHF,TRBV23-1,TRBJ1-6
CASSLVAGVADTQYF,TRBV7-6,TRBJ2-3
CASSAGSGTGGTEAFF,TRBV5-1,TRBJ1-1
CASSLERNTGELFF,TRBV5-1,TRBJ2-2
CSVGAGGPRDEQFF,TRBV29-1,TRBJ2-1